One sample yielded the 14 T cell receptor beta chains listed below, sequenced in a study of cytomegalovirus exposure and HLA in healthy donors. Clones were read by immunoSEQ multiplex PCR, and TCRdb kept only the in-frame ones, dropping some. The profile shows under 140,000 clones, around 90% of them singletons. Material for sequencing was PBMCs. These receptors were collected from a woman between 18 and 29 years old in good health and CMV-seronegative.

The chain has TRBV30 and TRBJ2-3; 8 nucleotides line up with TRBD2. The CDR3 runs to 18 residues. CDR1 is GTSNPN and CDR2 is SVGIG in the germline V gene (reference sequence). With V trimmed by 0 bases and J by 1 base, 12 bases remained unmatched. DNA of the CDR3: TGTGCCTGGAGTGTAGTTGGAGCGGGAGAGGGCGGCACAGATACGCAGTATTTT. As protein: CAWSVVGAGEGGTDTQYF. The full variable domain, its missing parts supplied by reference TRBV30 and TRBJ2-3, is SQTIHQWPATLVQPVGSPLSLECTVEGTSNPNLYWYRQAAGRGLQLLFYSVGIGQISSEVPQNLSASRPQDRQFILSSKKLLLSDSGFYLCAWSVVGAGEGGTDTQYFGPGTRLTVL.

This sequence joins TRBV4-2 and TRBJ2-5, with D perhaps matching TRBD1 (7 bases). Trimming pared 4 bases from V and 1 base from J, leaving 10 bases between. Germline CDR1 reads LGHNA; CDR2 reads YNFKEQ. The CDR3 spans 14 residues. The CDR3 is CASSPQGGQETQYF. CDR3 nucleotide sequence: TGTGCCAGCAGCCCCCAGGGGGGCCAAGAGACCCAGTACTTC.

The CDR3 reads CASKAGPGTDTQYF. The CDR3 DNA sequence: TGTGCCAGCAAAGCGGGCCCAGGGACAGATACGCAGTATTTT. The chain links TRBV27 to TRBJ2-3; D is perhaps TRBD2 (6 bases). The germline gives CDR1 MNHEY, CDR2 SMNVEV (reference sequence). The CDR3 runs to 14 residues. The ends were cut back, 7 bases at V and 3 bases at J, with 14 bases in the middle.

This clone was detected a few times. The rearrangement joins TRBV5-4 to TRBJ1-6; 11 positions agree with TRBD1. Germline V CDR1 and CDR2: SGHNT, YYREEE (reference sequence). The CDR3 covers 15 residues. Losses at the gene ends were 0 bases for V and 10 bases for J; bases not matched to a gene: 3. CDR3 nucleotide sequence: TGTGCCAGCAGCTTGGTGGGACAGGGGGACTCACCCCTCCACTTT. Protein: CASSLVGQGDSPLHF.

As for this clone: The same CDR3 also results from other DNA sequences found in this sample. The chain recombines TRBV5-1 with TRBJ2-5; 8 positions agree with TRBD1. V dropped 0 bases and J dropped 4; count of bases not matched to a gene: 2. CDR3 length: 14 residues. The germline V gene has CDR1 SGHRS and CDR2 YFSETQ. CDR3 residues: CASSLEGQGETQYF. Here the CDR3 DNA reads TGCGCCAGCAGCTTGGAAGGACAGGGAGAGACCCAGTACTTC.

V usage is TRBV27 and J usage is TRBJ2-5; D might be TRBD1 (5 bases). V lost 4 bases to trimming and J lost 5 bases, with 14 bases between them. The germline CDR1 and CDR2 sequences are MNHEY and SMNVEV (reference sequence). The length of the CDR3 is 14 residues. The CDR3 region is CASSSTALGETQYF. The CDR3 coding sequence is TGTGCCAGCAGTTCGACAGCTTTGGGGGAGACCCAGTACTTC.

This clone was seen a handful of times. For the CDR3, the DNA is TGCGCCAGCAGCCCAGGTGTGGCTAGCTTATACGACGAGCAGTACTTC. Its translation: CASSPGVASLYDEQYF. This chain joins TRBV4-3 and TRBJ2-7, with a possible D match to TRBD2 (5 bases). V lost 4 bases to trimming and J lost 5 bases, with 21 bases between them. This CDR3 is built from 16 residues. CDR1 LGHNA and CDR2 YSLEER come from the germline V gene.

The V call is TRBV7-3, the J call TRBJ1-1; no clear D gene. V dropped 5 bases and J dropped 0 bases, with 7 bases sitting between them. Per germline, CDR1 SGHTA and CDR2 FQGTGA. This CDR3 is 13 amino acids long. This chain's CDR3 is CASSPYVNTEAFF. The CDR3 region has the DNA TGTGCCAGCAGCCCCTACGTGAACACTGAAGCTTTCTTT.

V gene TRBV10-3 combines with J gene TRBJ1-2, with TRBD1 matching over 8 bases. This CDR3 has 15 amino acids. V shed 0 bases, J shed 3 bases, and the junction held 3 bases outside the gene matches. CDR1 is ENHRY, CDR2 SYGVKD, per germline. The CDR3 loop is CAISESDRAYYGYTF. The CDR3 DNA reads TGTGCCATCAGTGAGTCGGACAGGGCTTACTATGGCTACACCTTC.

The chain has TRBV19 and TRBJ2-7; TRBD1 aligns across 7 bases. This CDR3 has 13 residues. Looked up from germline, CDR1 is LNHDA and CDR2 is SQIVND (reference sequence). The V segment lost 4 bases and the J segment 3 bases; nucleotides outside the gene matches: 3. CDR3 nucleotide sequence: TGTGCCAGTAGTAGAGACAGGGACTACGAGCAGTACTTC. This encodes CASSRDRDYEQYF. Full variable domain (rest looked up from reference TRBV19 and TRBJ2-7): DGGITQSPKYLFRKEGQNVTLSCEQNLNHDAMYWYRQDPGQGLRLIYYSQIVNDFQKGDIAEGYSVSREKKESFPLTVTSAQKNPTAFYLCASSRDRDYEQYFGPGTRLTVT.

The V and J genes are TRBV2 and TRBJ2-7; the D gene is possibly TRBD1 (6 bases). V was cut by 4 bases and J by 3 bases, with 16 bases left in between. The CDR3 sequence is 15 residues long. Germline CDR1 reads SNHLY; CDR2 reads FYNNEI. CDR3 sequence: CASSVRQGTGYEQYF. CDR3 nucleotide sequence: TGTGCCAGCAGTGTTCGCCAGGGGACCGGCTACGAGCAGTACTTC. Variable domain in full (rest from reference TRBV2 and TRBJ2-7): EPEVTQTPSHQVTQMGQEVILRCVPISNHLYFYWYRQILGQKVEFLVSFYNNEISEKSEIFDDQFSVERPDGSNFTLKIRSTKLEDSAMYFCASSVRQGTGYEQYFGPGTRLTVT.

The chain carries TRBV7-2 and TRBJ1-2; D ambiguous. In germline, CDR1 is SGHTA, CDR2 FQGNSA. V was shortened by 3 bases and J by 4 bases, with 24 bases between the two germline ends. The CDR3 is 18 residues long. CDR3 sequence (DNA): TGTGCCAGCAGCTTCACCTCCCCCCCGCCACATCCCTCCTATGGCTACACCTTC. It codes for CASSFTSPPPHPSYGYTF.

This chain uses TRBV27 with TRBJ1-2; D is undetermined. The germline V gene has CDR1 MNHEY and CDR2 SMNVEV (reference sequence). Between the trimmed V and J ends, which lost 3 bases and 5 bases, there was a span of 13 bases. This CDR3 has 14 amino acids. The CDR3 sequence is CASSFSRTSYGYTF. DNA for the CDR3: TGTGCCAGCAGTTTCAGCAGGACTTCTTATGGCTACACCTTC.

The gene calls are TRBV7-8 and TRBJ1-1; D ambiguous. V was clipped by 4 bases and J by 5 bases, with 8 bases between them. Germline loops: CDR1 SGHVS, CDR2 FQNEAQ. The CDR3 length is 12 residues. CDR3 protein: CASSSAGTEAFF. The CDR3 nucleotides are TGTGCCAGCAGCTCCGCCGGGACTGAAGCTTTCTTT.